Below are 27 T cell receptor beta chains sequenced from a single sample in a study of beta chain features in type 1 diabetes. The study's findings and limits: TCRB CDR3 length was moderately but significantly reduced in all four CD4+ subsets of Type 1 diabetes patients.

Antigens of these TCRs are unknown. Sequenced material consisted of expressed TCRB transcripts (all of the isolated RNA was reverse transcribed). The method was immunoSEQ multiplex PCR; TCRdb's version includes in-frame clones alone and lacks a portion of them. This sample has around 41,000 clones; approximately 62% occur once, and the top ten carry approximately 1.7%. Sequenced sample: Tregs from blood. These receptors came from a man aged 25 to 40 with type 1 diabetes. Some clones in this sample may be carry-over from other donors' samples.

Only one count was recorded for this clone. This chain uses TRBV2 with TRBJ2-7, with D possibly being TRBD1 (6 bases). Trimming stripped 7 bases from V and 5 bases from J, with 21 bases between. The germline V gene has CDR1 SNHLY and CDR2 FYNNEI. The CDR3 extends over 15 amino acids. The chain's CDR3 is CASILNRDKGDEQYF. Written as DNA, the CDR3 is TGTGCCAGCATCCTCAACCGGGACAAAGGGGACGAGCAGTACTTC.

The V call is TRBV2, the J call TRBJ1-5; no firm D call. V lost 3 bases to trimming and J lost 5 bases, with 5 bases between them. CDR1 and CDR2 from the germline V gene are SNHLY and FYNNEI. CDR3 length: 12 residues. This chain's CDR3 is CASSDRDQPQHF. As DNA, the CDR3 is TGTGCCAGCAGTGATCGGGATCAGCCCCAGCATTTT.

This rearrangement joins TRBV7-2 to TRBJ2-7, with 8 bases matching TRBD2. This CDR3 comprises 14 residues. CDR1 is SGHTA, CDR2 FQGNSA, per germline. Trimming took 1 base from V and 4 from J; bases not matched to a gene: 3. As DNA, the CDR3 is TGTGCCAGCAGCTTAGGGGGCGGGGGGTACGAGCAGTACTTC. Translation gives CASSLGGGGYEQYF.

This clone turned up a few times. V and J are TRBV5-5 and TRBJ2-5, with TRBD2 identical over 7 bases. The CDR3 length is 14 residues. Germline V lookup: CDR1 SGHKS, CDR2 YYEKEE (reference sequence). V gave up 5 bases and J gave up 5 bases; unmatched junction bases: 9. CDR3 amino acids: CASRLGSGDETQYF. In DNA, the CDR3 is TGTGCCAGCAGACTTGGGAGCGGGGATGAGACCCAGTACTTC.

This CDR3 reads CATGEGQWTDTQYF. The CDR3 DNA sequence: TGTGCCACGGGCGAGGGACAGTGGACAGATACGCAGTATTTT. The chain joins TRBV19 to TRBJ2-3; 7 bases match TRBD1. This CDR3 region has 14 residues. The germline CDR1 and CDR2 sequences are LNHDA and SQIVND (reference sequence). After removal of 10 bases from V and 3 bases from J, the junction contained 10 bases not matched to a gene.

The chain employs TRBV9 and TRBJ2-2; tentatively, D is TRBD2 (5 bases). Germline CDR1 SGDLS, CDR2 YYNGEE. V lost 1 base, J lost 3 bases, and 13 bases lay in between. CDR3 length: 16 amino acids. This CDR3 reads CASSVSLAPDTGELFF. CDR3 nucleotide sequence: TGTGCCAGCAGCGTAAGTCTAGCCCCCGACACCGGGGAGCTGTTTTTT.

Turning to this clone: The same CDR3 can be traced to other DNA sequences in this sample. The genes are TRBV5-1 and TRBJ1-6, with D tentatively TRBD1 (5 bases). Trimming cost V 4 bases and J 13 bases, with 18 bases left between them. The germline gives CDR1 SGHRS, CDR2 YFSETQ. CDR3 length: 14 amino acids. The CDR3, as DNA: TGCGCCAGCAGCCAAGGGGTCGAAGGGTCCCCCCTCCACTTT. Amino acids: CASSQGVEGSPLHF.

This rearrangement joins TRBV10-3 to TRBJ2-3; 8 bases are shared with TRBD2. The CDR3 spans 14 residues. Germline V lookup: CDR1 ENHRY, CDR2 SYGVKD. Unmatched junction bases numbered 5, after V lost 7 bases and J lost 2 bases. This CDR3 is CAITSGRVTDTQYF. CDR3 in DNA: TGTGCCATCACGAGCGGGAGAGTCACAGATACGCAGTATTTT.

This clone was seen a single time. The chain couples TRBV5-1 to TRBJ2-1, with TRBD1 as a possible D gene (6 bases). This CDR3 spans 14 amino acids. Germline values: CDR1 SGHRS, CDR2 YFSETQ. V lost 2 bases, J lost 2 bases, and 8 bases lay in between. The CDR3 bases are TGCGCCAGCAGCTTTGGGGGCCCCTACAATGAGCAGTTCTTC. This sequence encodes CASSFGGPYNEQFF.

The J gene is TRBJ1-6, the V gene TRBV4-1; D may be TRBD1 (5 bases). CDR3 length: 16 amino acids. In germline, CDR1 is MGHRA, CDR2 YSYEKL. Trimming cost V 1 base and J 7 bases, with 14 bases left between them. This chain's CDR3 is CASSQGMTDWNSPLHF. CDR3 in DNA: TGCGCCAGCAGCCAAGGGATGACAGATTGGAATTCACCCCTCCACTTT.

The chain is built from TRBV5-4 and TRBJ1-2; a possible D gene is TRBD1 (6 bases). The CDR3 is 13 amino acids. Between the trimmed V and J ends, which lost 3 bases and 2 bases, there was a span of 8 bases. Germline CDR1 reads SGHNT; CDR2 reads YYREEE (reference sequence). DNA for the CDR3: TGTGCCAGCAGCTCGGACAGCAACTATGGCTACACCTTC. Translation gives CASSSDSNYGYTF.

A remark on this clone: The junction departs from the called germline gene at one end, perhaps through a read error. V usage is TRBV7-7 and J usage is TRBJ2-1; perhaps TRBD2 as D (5 bases). CDR3 size: 13 residues. The germline V gene has CDR1 SSHAT and CDR2 FNYEAQ (reference sequence). CDR3 loop: CASSLDLADEQFF. The CDR3 DNA follows: TGTGCTAGCAGCCTGGACTTAGCAGATGAACAGTTCTTC.

V gene TRBV28 combines with J gene TRBJ1-2; D might be TRBD1 (6 bases). Germline assignment: CDR1 MDHEN and CDR2 SYDVKM. V was trimmed by 0 bases and J by 7 bases, leaving 15 bases between them. The CDR3 has 15 residues. The CDR3 sequence: CASSLWIGGSFGYTF. DNA for the CDR3: TGTGCCAGCAGTTTATGGATTGGGGGCAGTTTTGGCTACACCTTC.

The chain recombines TRBV5-1 with TRBJ2-5, with D possibly being TRBD1 (6 bases). The CDR3 consists of 13 residues. Trimming shortened V by 2 bases and J by 5 bases, and 10 bases separated the two germline ends. Germline-derived CDR1 and CDR2 are SGHRS and YFSETQ. The CDR3 bases are TGCGCCAGCAGCTTCCAGGGGCGGGAGACCCAGTACTTC. Amino acid sequence: CASSFQGRETQYF. Full variable domain (missing parts from reference TRBV5-1 and TRBJ2-5): KAGVTQTPRYLIKTRGQQVTLSCSPISGHRSVSWYQQTPGQGLQFLFEYFSETQRNKGNFPGRFSGRQFSNSRSEMNVSTLELGDSALYLCASSFQGRETQYFGPGTRLLVL.

CDR3 sequence reads: CASSFRDRGFTDTQYF. Here the CDR3 DNA reads TGTGCCAGCAGCTTCCGGGACAGGGGGTTCACAGATACGCAGTATTTT. V and J are TRBV5-5 and TRBJ2-3; TRBD1 agrees at 11 bases. Losses at the gene ends were 2 bases for V and 2 bases for J; bases not matched to a gene: 4. The CDR3 length is 16 residues. CDR1 is SGHKS and CDR2 is YYEKEE in the germline V gene (reference sequence).

This rearrangement joins TRBV9 to TRBJ2-1; D is possibly TRBD2 (6 bases). Germline lookup yields CDR1 SGDLS and CDR2 YYNGEE. Trimming pared 5 bases from V and 12 bases from J, leaving 18 bases between. CDR3 length: 13 amino acids. CDR3 bases: TGTGCCAGCAGTTATAGGGGCGGGGTTGCGCAGTTCTTC. It is translated as CASSYRGGVAQFF. The full variable domain, its missing parts supplied by reference TRBV9 and TRBJ2-1, is DSGVTQTPKHLITATGQRVTLRCSPRSGDLSVYWYQQSLDQGLQFLIQYYNGEERAKGNILERFSAQQFPDLHSELNLSSLELGDSALYFCASSYRGGVAQFFGPGTRLTVL.

This rearrangement joins TRBV6-6 to TRBJ2-2; TRBD1 is a possible D gene (6 bases). CDR3 size: 14 residues. V lost 5 bases to trimming and J lost 6 bases, with 13 bases between them. CDR1 and CDR2 from the germline V gene are MNHNY and SVGAGI (reference sequence). The CDR3 DNA is TGTGCCAGCAGTCAACCGACAGGAGCCGGGGAGCTGTTTTTT. Translating gives CASSQPTGAGELFF.

This rearrangement joins TRBV4-2 to TRBJ2-5, with a possible D match to TRBD1 (8 bases). CDR1 LGHNA and CDR2 YNFKEQ come from the germline V gene. This CDR3 is 15 amino acids long. The V and J ends lost 8 bases and 4 bases respectively, with 20 bases between them. As DNA, the CDR3 is TGTGCCAGCTCCCCCAATCACAGGGGGGGAGAGACCCAGTACTTC. Translation: CASSPNHRGGETQYF.

The rearrangement joins TRBV7-2 to TRBJ2-3, with 10 bases lining up with TRBD2. The CDR3 length is 14 residues. Germline loops: CDR1 SGHTA, CDR2 FQGNSA. V gave up 4 bases and J gave up 8 bases; unmatched junction bases: 6. The CDR3 DNA sequence: TGTGCCAGCAGCTCCGGACTAGCGGCCGGTACGCAGTATTTT. Protein product: CASSSGLAAGTQYF.

This clone was detected a few times. This chain joins TRBV6-6 and TRBJ1-2, with a weak D call TRBD1 (6 bases). CDR3 length equals 14 residues. Trimming shortened V by 5 bases and J by 4 bases, and 14 bases separated the two germline ends. Germline V gene data show CDR1 as MNHNY and CDR2 as SVGAGI (reference sequence). The CDR3 coding sequence is TGTGCCAGCAGTCAGCCTCCAGGGGCCTATGGCTACACCTTC. Protein product: CASSQPPGAYGYTF.

The chain couples TRBV7-9 to TRBJ2-5; 7 positions match TRBD2. The germline gives CDR1 SEHNR, CDR2 FQNEAQ (reference sequence). V gave up 5 bases and J gave up 1 base; unmatched junction bases: 10. CDR3 length equals 16 residues. The CDR3 bases are TGTGCCAGCAGCCCCCTGAGGGGCGGGGGCCAAGAGACCCAGTACTTC. This gives the protein CASSPLRGGGQETQYF. Full variable domain (rest looked up from reference TRBV7-9 and TRBJ2-5): DTGVSQNPRHKITKRGQNVTFRCDPISEHNRLYWYRQTLGQGPEFLTYFQNEAQLEKSRLLSDRFSAERPKGSFSTLEIQRTEQGDSAMYLCASSPLRGGGQETQYFGPGTRLLVL.

V gene TRBV2 combines with J gene TRBJ1-2; D possibly corresponds to TRBD1 (6 bases). CDR1 and CDR2 from the germline V gene are SNHLY and FYNNEI. The CDR3 contains 12 residues. With 6 bases removed from V and 8 bases from J, the gap between germline ends came to 13 bases. The CDR3 here is CASRTTGQGYTF. The CDR3 nucleotides read TGTGCCAGCAGGACGACAGGCCAGGGCTACACCTTC.

The J gene is TRBJ2-3, the V gene TRBV5-1, with 9 bases matching TRBD1. V dropped 1 base and J dropped 2; count of bases not matched to a gene: 17. Germline V lookup: CDR1 SGHRS, CDR2 YFSETQ. The CDR3 extends over 20 amino acids. CDR3 loop: CASSLTPGQGGPLITDTQYF. The DNA of the CDR3 is TGCGCCAGCAGCTTGACCCCGGGACAGGGTGGCCCCCTTATCACAGATACGCAGTATTTT.

This chain links TRBV7-9 with TRBJ1-2; 7 bases are shared with TRBD1. V was clipped by 5 bases and J by 4 bases; unmatched bases: 10. The CDR3 runs 15 residues. CDR1 is SEHNR, CDR2 FQNEAQ, per germline (reference sequence). DNA of the CDR3: TGTGCCAGCAGCCGCCAAGGGACAGTCATCTATGGCTACACCTTC. It codes for CASSRQGTVIYGYTF.

This sequence joins TRBV28 and TRBJ2-7; 8 bases are shared with TRBD2. Germline CDR1 reads MDHEN; CDR2 reads SYDVKM. V lost 5 bases to trimming and J lost 9 bases; unmatched junction nucleotides: 21. The CDR3 totals 17 residues. The CDR3 here is CASSPVLAGGLLRWQYF. The CDR3 nucleotides read TGTGCCAGCAGTCCCGTCCTGGCGGGGGGCCTCCTACGATGGCAGTACTTC.

The V call is TRBV27, the J call TRBJ1-1; D is perhaps TRBD1 (5 bases). Deletions cut 3 bases from V and 11 bases from J, with 22 bases between. CDR1 MNHEY and CDR2 SMNVEV come from the germline V gene (reference sequence). This CDR3 has 15 residues. CDR3 sequence: CASSFIDPSRGRAFF. The CDR3 DNA reads TGTGCCAGCAGTTTTATAGATCCTTCTCGGGGGAGGGCTTTCTTT.

The V gene is TRBV5-6, the J gene TRBJ1-1; 9 nucleotides align to TRBD1. The length of the CDR3 is 13 residues. Looked up from germline, CDR1 is SGHDT and CDR2 is YYEEEE. V lost 3 bases and J lost 6; bases outside the gene matches: 3. This chain's CDR3 is CASSWTGVAEAFF. The CDR3, as DNA: TGTGCCAGCAGCTGGACAGGGGTGGCTGAAGCTTTCTTT.